This T cell receptor beta chain was documented in a study of cytomegalovirus exposure and HLA in healthy donors. Study-level background: In a later analysis, the roughly 120 validation repertoires were reported to have used the same platform as the roughly 700 first-cohort repertoires.

Germline V gives CDR1 SGHVS, CDR2 FNYEAQ. The CDR3 has 14 amino acids. Trimming left V 1 base short and J 3 bases short, with 10 bases between. This clone was counted between two and nine times. Antigen specificity is unknown. Points from the study as a whole: The listing of 150 or so TCR beta chains classed them as cytomegalovirus-associated. For most TCR sequences rarity was the rule, although some public TCRs occurred in many donors. A few chains tied to CMV proved CMV antigen-specific in vitro.

TCRdb's table, derived via immunoSEQ multiplex PCR, lists solely in-frame clones and lacks some. The data show a few hundred thousand clones, approximately 83% seen once. This sequence joins TRBV7-6 and TRBJ2-7; D remains unclear. Sequencing input: PBMCs. This TCR was recovered from a woman aged 30 to 39 in good health and CMV-seropositive. The CDR3 here is CASSLVGGGYEQYF. CDR3 sequence (DNA): TGTGCCAGCAGCTTAGTCGGTGGCGGCTACGAGCAGTACTTC. Full variable domain (outside the CDR3, taken from reference TRBV7-6 and TRBJ2-7): GAGVSQSPRYKVTKRGQDVALRCDPISGHVSLYWYRQALGQGPEFLTYFNYEAQQDKSGLPNDRFSAERPEGSISTLTIQRTEQRDSAMYRCASSLVGGGYEQYFGPGTRLTVT.